A selection of T cell receptor beta chains follows, all from one sample in a study of blood T cell repertoires in COVID-19. The repertoire was sequenced with immunoSEQ multiplex PCR; TCRdb's copy has only in-frame clones and lacks some. In the table there are almost 400,000 clones, approximately 90% of which are singletons. The sample comprised PBMCs or T cells enriched from blood (not recorded which). These TCRs come from a woman younger than 45 with acute COVID-19. The CDR3 runs from the conserved cysteine through the conserved F or W. D genes are given only for firm matches. Size tells how often a clone was seen (once, few, many) or the class of an expanded clone, and some rows leave it out.

V: TRBV3-1/TRBV3-2
D: .
J: TRBJ1-3
size: .
length: 15
CDR3: CASSQRGYSGNTIYF
DNA: TGTGCCAGCAGCCAACGCGGCTACTCTGGAAACACCATATATTTT

V: TRBV5-1
D: .
J: TRBJ2-2
size: once
length: 14
CDR3: CASSLEQRPGELFF
DNA: TGCGCCAGCAGCTTGGAGCAGAGGCCTGGGGAGCTGTTTTTT

V: TRBV10-1
D: .
J: TRBJ1-1
size: .
length: 16
CDR3: CASSEQVGAGNTEAFF
DNA: TGCGCCAGCAGTGAGCAAGTAGGGGCCGGGAACACTGAAGCTTTCTTT

V: TRBV6-5
D: .
J: TRBJ1-5
size: .
length: 16
CDR3: CASSYLRSGSNQPQHF
DNA: TGTGCCAGCAGTTACTTGAGGTCCGGCTCCAATCAGCCCCAGCATTTT

V: TRBV5-1
D: TRBD1
J: TRBJ1-2
size: once
length: 19
CDR3: CASTFTPGQGTPWGYGYTF
DNA: TGCGCCAGCACTTTTACTCCGGGACAGGGGACGCCGTGGGGCTATGGCTACACCTTC

V: TRBV3-1/TRBV3-2
D: .
J: TRBJ1-1
size: .
length: 14
CDR3: CASRLSSGYTEAFF
DNA: TGTGCCAGCAGACTATCCTCCGGATACACTGAAGCTTTCTTT

V: TRBV6-5
D: .
J: TRBJ1-3
size: .
length: 15
CDR3: CASSYGDLSGNTIYF
DNA: TGTGCCAGCAGTTACGGAGACCTCTCTGGAAACACCATATATTTT

V: TRBV7-8
D: TRBD1
J: TRBJ2-1
size: .
length: 17
CDR3: CASSRPGTGLNYNEQFF
DNA: TGTGCCAGCAGCCGTCCCGGGACAGGGTTGAACTACAATGAGCAGTTCTTC

V: TRBV5-4
D: TRBD2
J: TRBJ2-1
size: .
length: 13
CDR3: CASSYGGDDEQFF
DNA: TGTGCCAGCAGCTACGGGGGGGATGATGAGCAGTTCTTC

V: TRBV2
D: TRBD1
J: TRBJ1-6
size: .
length: 16
CDR3: CASRRVSRTGGGPLHF
DNA: TGTGCCAGCAGGAGAGTTAGTCGGACAGGGGGCGGACCCCTCCACTTT

V: TRBV14
D: .
J: TRBJ2-7
size: .
length: 17
CDR3: CASSQRWADFLSYEQYF
DNA: TGTGCCAGCAGCCAAAGGTGGGCGGACTTTCTCTCCTACGAGCAGTACTTC

V: TRBV5-8
D: TRBD2
J: TRBJ2-5
size: .
length: 17
CDR3: CASSRTSGGADLKTQYF
DNA: TGTGCCAGCAGCCGGACTAGCGGGGGGGCTGATTTGAAGACCCAGTACTTC

V: TRBV21-1
D: .
J: TRBJ2-7
size: .
length: 19
CDR3: CASSTRWDRLGRGIYEQYF
DNA: TGTGCCAGCAGCACCCGGTGGGACAGGTTAGGGCGGGGGATCTACGAGCAGTACTTC

V: TRBV6-5
D: .
J: TRBJ2-7
size: .
length: 15
CDR3: CASSSATGMAYEQYF
DNA: TGTGCCAGCAGTTCCGCGACTGGTATGGCGTACGAGCAGTACTTC

V: TRBV29-1
D: .
J: TRBJ2-7
size: .
length: 13
CDR3: CSVLRDNSYEQYF
DNA: TGCAGCGTTCTCCGGGACAACTCCTACGAGCAGTACTTC

V: TRBV2
D: TRBD2
J: TRBJ2-7
size: .
length: 19
CDR3: CASSVRASGETGFTYEQYF
DNA: TGTGCCAGCAGTGTCAGGGCTAGCGGGGAGACCGGTTTTACCTACGAGCAGTACTTC

V: TRBV28
D: .
J: TRBJ1-5
size: .
length: 15
CDR3: CASIDRGARNQPQHF
DNA: TGTGCCAGCATAGACCGGGGGGCCCGCAATCAGCCCCAGCATTTT

V: TRBV15
D: TRBD1
J: TRBJ2-7
size: .
length: 15
CDR3: CATSRVPGQAYEQYF
DNA: TGTGCCACCAGCAGAGTTCCGGGACAGGCCTACGAGCAGTACTTC

V: TRBV6-2/TRBV6-3
D: .
J: TRBJ1-2
size: .
length: 15
CDR3: CASSYAGLANYGYTF
DNA: TGTGCCAGCAGTTACGCGGGACTCGCCAACTATGGCTACACCTTC

V: TRBV3-1/TRBV3-2
D: .
J: TRBJ2-7
size: .
length: 15
CDR3: CASSQETGISYEQYF
DNA: TGTGCCAGCAGCCAAGAAACAGGGATCTCCTACGAGCAGTACTTC

V: TRBV5-6
D: .
J: TRBJ2-3
size: .
length: 12
CDR3: CASSLLTTAQYF
DNA: TGTGCCAGCAGCTTGTTGACTACGGCGCAGTATTTT

V: TRBV5-6
D: TRBD2
J: TRBJ2-1
size: .
length: 15
CDR3: CASTRRLAGGNEQFF
DNA: TGTGCCAGCACCCGGCGGCTAGCGGGGGGTAATGAGCAGTTCTTC

V: TRBV18
D: TRBD2
J: TRBJ2-1
size: .
length: 15
CDR3: CASSQLAGGYNEQFF
DNA: TGTGCCAGCTCACAACTAGCGGGGGGATACAATGAGCAGTTCTTC

V: TRBV19
D: .
J: TRBJ2-6
size: once
length: 15
CDR3: CASSTDYTGANVLTF
DNA: TGTGCCAGTAGTACAGACTATACCGGGGCCAACGTCCTGACTTTC

V: TRBV13
D: TRBD2
J: TRBJ2-5
size: few
length: 16
CDR3: CASSSGTSGLQETQYF
DNA: TGTGCCAGCAGCTCGGGGACTAGCGGACTCCAAGAGACCCAGTACTTC

V: TRBV3-1/TRBV3-2
D: TRBD2
J: TRBJ2-2
size: .
length: 15
CDR3: CASSPASGGYRELFF
DNA: TGTGCCAGCAGCCCTGCTAGCGGGGGGTACCGGGAGCTGTTTTTT

V: TRBV5-1
D: TRBD2
J: TRBJ2-7
size: .
length: 14
CDR3: CASSPMTSNHEQYF
DNA: TGCGCCAGCAGCCCGATGACTAGCAACCACGAGCAGTACTTC

V: TRBV5-1
D: .
J: TRBJ1-1
size: .
length: 13
CDR3: CASRKLGEAEAFF
DNA: TGCGCCAGCAGGAAATTGGGGGAGGCTGAAGCTTTCTTT

V: TRBV4-3
D: .
J: TRBJ2-5
size: .
length: 13
CDR3: CASSQDQWETQYF
DNA: TGCGCCAGCAGCCAAGATCAGTGGGAGACCCAGTACTTC

V: TRBV27
D: TRBD1
J: TRBJ1-5
size: .
length: 15
CDR3: CASSPGTGVNQPQHF
DNA: TGTGCCAGCAGTCCGGGGACAGGGGTCAATCAGCCCCAGCATTTT

V: TRBV5-1
D: .
J: TRBJ1-4
size: few
length: 14
CDR3: CASSLDREGEKLFF
DNA: TGCGCCAGCAGCTTGGACAGGGAGGGTGAAAAACTGTTTTTT

V: TRBV5-1
D: .
J: TRBJ1-1
size: .
length: 14
CDR3: CASTSTQMNTEAFF
DNA: TGCGCCAGCACATCCACACAGATGAACACTGAAGCTTTCTTT

V: TRBV11-2
D: TRBD2
J: TRBJ2-5
size: once
length: 14
CDR3: CASRASGGEETQYF
DNA: TGTGCCAGCAGGGCTAGCGGGGGGGAGGAGACCCAGTACTTC

V: TRBV7-9
D: TRBD1
J: TRBJ1-5
size: .
length: 14
CDR3: CASSPGQLNQPQHF
DNA: TGTGCCAGCAGCCCGGGACAGCTGAATCAGCCCCAGCATTTT

V: TRBV24-1
D: TRBD2
J: TRBJ2-2
size: .
length: 19
CDR3: CATSDGGTSGSINTGELFF
DNA: TGTGCCACCAGTGATGGGGGGACTAGCGGGAGTATTAACACCGGGGAGCTGTTTTTT

V: TRBV6-5
D: .
J: TRBJ1-6
size: .
length: 16
CDR3: CASSFGSTGLNSPLHF
DNA: TGTGCCAGCAGTTTCGGATCGACAGGTTTAAATTCACCCCTCCACTTT

V: TRBV6-5
D: .
J: TRBJ2-1
size: .
length: 14
CDR3: CASSYSAGANEQFF
DNA: TGTGCCAGCAGTTACTCTGCAGGGGCAAATGAGCAGTTCTTC

V: TRBV2
D: TRBD2
J: TRBJ2-7
size: .
length: 15
CDR3: CASSEAGSGVYEQYF
DNA: TGTGCCAGCAGTGAAGCCGGTAGCGGGGTATACGAGCAGTACTTC

V: TRBV9
D: TRBD1
J: TRBJ1-4
size: .
length: 15
CDR3: CASSPWTGEAEKLFF
DNA: TGTGCCAGCAGCCCATGGACAGGGGAAGCTGAAAAACTGTTTTTT